A selection of T cell receptor beta chains follows, all from one sample in a study of blood T cell repertoires in COVID-19. TCRdb's table, derived via immunoSEQ multiplex PCR, lists solely in-frame clones and lacks some. The table shows about 240,000 clones, with over 75% occurring only once. The specimen sequenced was peripheral blood. The receptors originated from a young man who had recovered from COVID-19. The CDR3 runs from the conserved cysteine through the conserved F or W. D genes are given only for firm matches. Not all rows give a size; the values are once, few, many and, for expanded clones, a class.

v_call	j_call	clone_size	d_call	cdr3_aa	cdr3_nt
TRBV18	TRBJ1-2	many	TRBD1	CASSPSDRVDYGYTF	TGTGCCAGCTCACCCTCGGACAGGGTGGACTATGGCTACACCTTC
TRBV6-5	TRBJ1-2	-	-	CASRVIQANYGYTF	TGTGCCAGCAGGGTAATACAGGCTAACTATGGCTACACCTTC
TRBV6-5	TRBJ1-1	-	TRBD1	CASRIRGPFTEAFF	TGTGCCAGCAGGATCAGGGGGCCATTCACTGAAGCTTTCTTT
TRBV13	TRBJ2-5	-	-	CASSLEGVGKETQYF	TGTGCCAGCAGCTTAGAGGGGGTGGGGAAAGAGACCCAGTACTTC
TRBV5-5	TRBJ1-5	-	TRBD1	CASSLRTGTGRFSNQPQHF	TGTGCCAGCAGCTTACGTACCGGGACAGGTAGATTTAGCAATCAGCCCCAGCATTTT
TRBV9	TRBJ2-3	-	TRBD1	CASSVRTGFTDTQYF	TGTGCCAGCAGCGTACGGACAGGATTTACAGATACGCAGTATTTT
TRBV5-1	TRBJ1-2	-	-	CASSLRANYGYTF	TGCGCCAGCAGCTTGCGCGCTAACTATGGCTACACCTTC
TRBV9	TRBJ1-3	-	TRBD1	CASSDPGQGPGNTIYF	TGTGCCAGCAGCGACCCGGGACAGGGTCCAGGAAACACCATATATTTT
TRBV19	TRBJ1-1	-	TRBD1	CASSTQGLNTEAFF	TGTGCCAGTAGTACACAGGGGTTGAACACTGAAGCTTTCTTT
TRBV20-1	TRBJ2-5	-	-	CSAREGGPPYF	TGCAGTGCTAGAGAAGGAGGCCCCCCGTACTTC
TRBV3-1/TRBV3-2	TRBJ1-1	-	-	CASSYHPTGPLKGTEAFF	TGTGCCAGCAGCTACCATCCTACAGGACCCCTTAAAGGCACTGAAGCTTTCTTT
TRBV28	TRBJ1-2	few	-	CASSSPGGRGYTF	TGTGCCAGCAGTTCCCCTGGGGGCCGGGGCTACACCTTC
TRBV2	TRBJ1-5	-	TRBD1	CASSVQPGTDQHF	TGTGCCAGCAGTGTTCAGCCCGGGACAGACCAGCATTTT
TRBV18	TRBJ1-2	-	TRBD1	CASSPLGQGAVNYGYTF	TGTGCCAGCTCCCCGCTGGGACAGGGGGCTGTCAACTATGGCTACACCTTC
TRBV7-9	TRBJ2-2	-	TRBD2	CASSPTSGGGAGELFF	TGTGCCAGCAGCCCCACTAGCGGGGGGGGCGCCGGGGAGCTGTTTTTT
TRBV5-4	TRBJ1-2	-	-	CASSDPGGYGYTF	TGTGCCAGCAGCGACCCCGGGGGCTATGGCTACACCTTC
TRBV7-3	TRBJ1-1	-	TRBD1	CASSSQGDAEAFF	TGTGCCAGCAGCTCACAGGGGGACGCTGAAGCTTTCTTT
TRBV10-2	TRBJ2-7	-	TRBD1	CASSDPGTGYEQYF	TGCGCCAGCAGTGATCCGGGGACAGGCTACGAGCAGTACTTC
TRBV11-1	TRBJ2-5	-	-	CASSFHQGQETQYF	TGTGCCAGCAGCTTTCACCAGGGCCAAGAGACCCAGTACTTC
TRBV19	TRBJ2-3	-	-	CASSMGAVISTDTQYF	TGTGCCAGTAGTATGGGGGCGGTGATTAGCACAGATACGCAGTATTTT
TRBV6-1	TRBJ2-1	-	TRBD1	CASSEAAFWDRGRNEQFF	TGTGCCAGCAGTGAAGCCGCGTTTTGGGACAGGGGGCGGAATGAGCAGTTCTTC
TRBV9	TRBJ1-2	-	TRBD1	CASRAGTGYGYTF	TGTGCCAGCAGGGCCGGGACAGGGTATGGCTACACCTTC
TRBV2	TRBJ1-5	few	TRBD1	CASRTGTALNQPQHF	TGTGCCAGCAGAACTGGGACAGCGCTGAATCAGCCCCAGCATTTT
TRBV5-1	TRBJ1-6	few	TRBD1	CASGSGTGRTPLHF	TGCGCCAGCGGATCCGGGACAGGGAGGACACCCCTCCACTTT
TRBV19	TRBJ2-1	many	-	CASSQSGMALYNEQFF	TGTGCCAGTTCCCAATCAGGGATGGCTCTCTACAATGAGCAGTTCTTC
TRBV29-1	TRBJ2-7	-	-	CSVSISTDSYEQYF	TGCAGCGTTTCCATTTCGACAGACTCCTACGAGCAGTACTTC
TRBV7-9	TRBJ1-3	-	TRBD1	CASSATTGGNGNTIYF	TGTGCCAGCAGCGCCACCACAGGGGGCAACGGAAACACCATATATTTT
TRBV7-6	TRBJ1-1	once	TRBD1	CASSDRDREIEAFF	TGTGCCAGCAGCGATCGGGACAGGGAGATTGAAGCTTTCTTT
TRBV18	TRBJ1-2	-	-	CASSSGLGDGYTF	TGTGCCAGCTCGTCCGGATTGGGCGATGGCTACACCTTC
TRBV19	TRBJ1-2	-	TRBD1	CASSTTGTGGYGYTF	TGTGCCAGTAGTACCACCGGGACAGGGGGCTATGGCTACACCTTC
TRBV10-3	TRBJ2-3	-	TRBD2	CAISDLAGVDTQYF	TGTGCCATCAGTGATCTAGCGGGGGTGGATACGCAGTATTTT
TRBV5-4	TRBJ2-3	-	TRBD2	CASSLGASGGTDTQYF	TGTGCCAGCAGCTTGGGGGCTAGCGGGGGAACAGATACGCAGTATTTT
TRBV5-1	TRBJ2-3	-	-	CASRRFEGGTDTQYF	TGCGCCAGCAGGCGGTTCGAGGGGGGCACAGATACGCAGTATTTT
TRBV18	TRBJ2-2	-	-	CASSARQDTGELFF	TGTGCCAGCTCAGCTAGACAGGACACCGGGGAGCTGTTTTTT
TRBV4-2	TRBJ1-3	-	TRBD1	CASSQETGRMYGNTIYF	TGTGCCAGCAGCCAAGAGACAGGGAGGATGTACGGAAACACCATATATTTT
TRBV9	TRBJ2-2	-	-	CASSVSNSNTGELFF	TGTGCCAGCAGCGTTTCTAACTCAAACACCGGGGAGCTGTTTTTT
TRBV11-2	TRBJ2-7	-	TRBD2	CASTPTGGPYEQYF	TGTGCCAGCACCCCCACGGGGGGGCCCTACGAGCAGTACTTC
TRBV6-2/TRBV6-3	TRBJ2-7	-	TRBD1	CASSYSTSGGAIYEQYF	TGTGCCAGCAGTTACTCGACTTCAGGGGGCGCGATCTACGAGCAGTACTTC
TRBV11-2	TRBJ2-3	-	TRBD1	CASSRDRVTDTQYF	TGTGCCAGCAGCCGGGACAGGGTCACAGATACGCAGTATTTT
TRBV28	TRBJ2-2	-	-	CARTTLTGDTGELFF	TGTGCCAGGACTACCCTAACGGGGGACACCGGGGAGCTGTTTTTT
TRBV21-1	TRBJ1-2	-	-	CASSARDSTIPPYGYTF	TGTGCCAGCAGCGCCCGGGACAGTACAATACCTCCTTATGGCTACACCTTC
TRBV19	TRBJ1-5	-	-	CASRSPGVRQPQHF	TGTGCCAGTAGGTCCCCAGGGGTAAGGCAGCCCCAGCATTTT
TRBV19	TRBJ1-2	once	-	CASSHTPSQGRRFTF	TGTGCCAGTAGCCATACCCCTTCCCAGGGGCGGAGGTTCACCTTC
TRBV7-3	TRBJ2-1	few	TRBD2	CSTSGDSNEQFF	TGCTCCACTAGCGGGGATTCCAATGAGCAGTTCTTC